The TCR beta chain under discussion was sequenced for a study of T cells after yellow fever vaccination. Study-level information: It was SMART-Seq v4 Ultra Low Input that prepared the fractions with low cell numbers.

MiXCR, run by TCRdb on the 5' RACE reads, gives a single entry per CDR3 protein. The table records 300,000 to 350,000 distinct CDR3 sequences, around 11% of them present only once. Study-wide points: Few clonotypes appeared in both CD4 and CD8 compartments. Reappearance after the booster was observed for most primary-vaccination clones (roughly 97% CD4, about 90% CD8). Weaker in magnitude, the secondary response showed a faster peak on day 5 versus 15.

Points on this clonotype: Its antigen remains unknown.

The CDR3 loop spans 15 amino acids. V lost 2 bases to trimming and J lost 4 bases; unmatched junction nucleotides: 5. From germline, CDR1 is SGHTA and CDR2 FQGNSA. The V call is TRBV7-2, the J call TRBJ1-1; 9 bases map to TRBD1. The sequenced sample was CD4+ T cells sorted from PBMCs, obtained 45 days after the yellow fever booster vaccination. The clonotype was recovered from a young man who received the YFV17D yellow fever vaccine. The DNA for the CDR3 is TGTGCCAGCAGCTTAACCCGGGACAGGGTCACTGAAGCTTTCTTT. Its translation is CASSLTRDRVTEAFF.